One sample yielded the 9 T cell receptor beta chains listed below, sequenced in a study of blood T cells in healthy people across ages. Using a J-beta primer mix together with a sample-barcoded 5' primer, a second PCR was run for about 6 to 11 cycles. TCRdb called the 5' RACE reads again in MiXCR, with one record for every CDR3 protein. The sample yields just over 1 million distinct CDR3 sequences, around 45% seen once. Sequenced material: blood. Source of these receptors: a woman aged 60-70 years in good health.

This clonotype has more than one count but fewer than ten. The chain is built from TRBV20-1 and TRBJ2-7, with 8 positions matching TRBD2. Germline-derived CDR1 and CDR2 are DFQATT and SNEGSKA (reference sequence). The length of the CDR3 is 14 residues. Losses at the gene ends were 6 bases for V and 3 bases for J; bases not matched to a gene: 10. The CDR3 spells CSAPPSGGLYEQYF. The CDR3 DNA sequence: TGCAGTGCCCCCCCCAGCGGGGGACTCTACGAGCAGTACTTC.

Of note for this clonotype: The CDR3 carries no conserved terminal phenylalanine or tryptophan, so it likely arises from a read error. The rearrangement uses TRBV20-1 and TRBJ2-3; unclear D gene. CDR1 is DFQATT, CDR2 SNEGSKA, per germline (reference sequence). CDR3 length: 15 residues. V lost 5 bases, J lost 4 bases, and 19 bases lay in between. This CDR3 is CSAPTRPLASDTQYL. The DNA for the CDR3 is TGCAGTGCTCCAACCCGGCCCTTAGCTTCAGATACGCAGTATTTA.

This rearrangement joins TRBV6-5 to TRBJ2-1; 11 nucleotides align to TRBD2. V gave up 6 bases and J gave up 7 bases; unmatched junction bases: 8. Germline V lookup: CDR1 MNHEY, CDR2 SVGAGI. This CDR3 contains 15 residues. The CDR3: CASSRTSGSTNEQFF. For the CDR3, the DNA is TGTGCCAGCAGCCGTACTAGCGGGAGCACTAATGAGCAGTTCTTC.

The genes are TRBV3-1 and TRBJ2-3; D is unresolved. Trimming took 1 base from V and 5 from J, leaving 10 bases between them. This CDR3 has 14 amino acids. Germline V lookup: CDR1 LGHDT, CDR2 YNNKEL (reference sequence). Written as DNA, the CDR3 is TGTGCCAGCAGCCAAGTTTCTCGGTTAGATACGCAGTATTTT. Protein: CASSQVSRLDTQYF.

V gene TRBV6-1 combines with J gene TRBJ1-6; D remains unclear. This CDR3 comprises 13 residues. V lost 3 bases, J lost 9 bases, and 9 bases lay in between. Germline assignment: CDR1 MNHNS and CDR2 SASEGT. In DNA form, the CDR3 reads TGTGCCAGCAGTGAGTCGAGCGGTTCACCCCTCCACTTT. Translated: CASSESSGSPLHF.

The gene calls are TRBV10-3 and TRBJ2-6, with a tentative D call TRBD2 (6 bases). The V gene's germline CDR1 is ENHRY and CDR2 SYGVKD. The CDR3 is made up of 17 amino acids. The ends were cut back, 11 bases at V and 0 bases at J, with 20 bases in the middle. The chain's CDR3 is CASTPDGGYSGANVLTF. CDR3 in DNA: TGTGCCTCGACCCCCGATGGAGGGTACTCTGGGGCCAACGTCCTGACTTTC.

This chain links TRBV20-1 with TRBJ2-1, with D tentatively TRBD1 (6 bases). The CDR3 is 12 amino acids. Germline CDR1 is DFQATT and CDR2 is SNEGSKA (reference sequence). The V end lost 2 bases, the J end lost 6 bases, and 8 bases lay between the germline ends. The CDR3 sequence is CSARQGTNEQFF. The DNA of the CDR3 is TGCAGTGCTAGACAGGGGACCAATGAGCAGTTCTTC.

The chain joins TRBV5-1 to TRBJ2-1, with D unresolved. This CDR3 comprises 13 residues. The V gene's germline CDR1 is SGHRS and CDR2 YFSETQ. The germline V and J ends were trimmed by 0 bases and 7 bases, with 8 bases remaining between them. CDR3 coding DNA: TGCGCCAGCAGCTTGGGCTCAGCTAATGAGCAGTTCTTC. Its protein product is CASSLGSANEQFF.

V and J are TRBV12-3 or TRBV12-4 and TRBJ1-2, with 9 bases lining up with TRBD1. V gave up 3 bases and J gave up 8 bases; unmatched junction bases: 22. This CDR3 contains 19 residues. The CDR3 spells CASSFFSSLQDRGEKGYTF. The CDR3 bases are TGTGCCAGCAGTTTCTTCTCTAGCCTACAGGACAGGGGAGAGAAAGGCTACACCTTC.